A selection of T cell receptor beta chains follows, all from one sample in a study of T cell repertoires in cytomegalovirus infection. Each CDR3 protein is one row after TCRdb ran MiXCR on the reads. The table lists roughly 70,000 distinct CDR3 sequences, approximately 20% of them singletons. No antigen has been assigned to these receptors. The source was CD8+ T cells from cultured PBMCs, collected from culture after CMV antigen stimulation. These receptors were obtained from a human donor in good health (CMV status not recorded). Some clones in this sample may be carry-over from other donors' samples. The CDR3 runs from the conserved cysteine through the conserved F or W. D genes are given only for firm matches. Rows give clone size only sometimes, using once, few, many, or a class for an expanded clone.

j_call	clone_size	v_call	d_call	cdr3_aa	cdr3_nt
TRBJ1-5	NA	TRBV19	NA	CASSRTLLPQHF	TGTGCCAGTAGTCGGACCCTTTTGCCCCAGCATTTT
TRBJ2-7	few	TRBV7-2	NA	CASSLAQRWAGSAGEQYF	TGTGCCAGCAGCTTAGCCCAGCGGTGGGCAGGCTCCGCGGGGGAGCAGTACTTC
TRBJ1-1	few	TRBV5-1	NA	CASSGGHPARLMNTEAFF	TGCGCCAGCAGCGGGGGGCACCCTGCACGCCTCATGAACACTGAAGCTTTCTTT
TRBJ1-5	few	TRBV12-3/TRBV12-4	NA	CASRTGNWDQPQHF	TGTGCCAGCAGGACCGGTAATTGGGATCAGCCCCAGCATTTT
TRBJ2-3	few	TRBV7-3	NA	CASSLSGGDTDTQYF	TGTGCCAGCAGCTTGTCGGGGGGCGACACAGATACGCAGTATTTT
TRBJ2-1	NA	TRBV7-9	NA	CASSFGIDNEQFF	TGTGCCAGCAGCTTCGGAATCGACAATGAGCAGTTCTTC
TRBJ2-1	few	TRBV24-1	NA	CATSDSAHYNEQFF	TGTGCCACCAGTGATTCGGCACACTACAATGAGCAGTTCTTC
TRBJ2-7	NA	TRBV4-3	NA	CASSQGTGTSTYEQYF	TGCGCCAGCAGCCAAGGAACCGGGACTTCGACCTACGAGCAGTACTTC
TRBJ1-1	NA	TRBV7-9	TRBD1	CASSQTGKTEAFF	TGTGCCAGCAGCCAGACAGGGAAAACTGAAGCTTTCTTT
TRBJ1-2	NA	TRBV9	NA	CASSAGSGGPRYGYTF	TGTGCCAGCAGCGCGGGAAGTGGGGGACCGAGATATGGCTACACCTTC
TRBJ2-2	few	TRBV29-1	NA	CSVFTGELFF	TGCAGCGTTTTCACCGGGGAGCTGTTTTTT
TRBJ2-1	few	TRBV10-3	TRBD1	CAISDNRGEQFF	TGTGCCATCAGTGATAACAGGGGCGAGCAGTTCTTC
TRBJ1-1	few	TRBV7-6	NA	CASSGVRGPNTEAFF	TGTGCCAGCAGTGGGGTGAGGGGACCGAACACTGAAGCTTTCTTT
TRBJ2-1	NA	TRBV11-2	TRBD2	CASSLAWGLPQWNEQFF	TGTGCCAGCAGCTTGGCGTGGGGACTACCCCAGTGGAATGAGCAGTTCTTC
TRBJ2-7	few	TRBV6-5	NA	CASSSGRDASYEQYF	TGTGCCAGCAGTTCAGGCCGGGACGCCTCCTACGAGCAGTACTTC
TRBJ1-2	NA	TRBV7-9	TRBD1	CASSSIQGGIAIYGYTF	TGTGCCAGCAGCTCGATACAGGGGGGGATAGCTATCTATGGCTACACCTTC
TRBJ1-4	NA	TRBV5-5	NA	CASSFIEFATNEKLFF	TGTGCCAGCAGCTTCATAGAATTTGCAACTAATGAAAAACTGTTTTTT